This is a list of T cell receptor beta chains from one sample in a study of CD8 T cells in Susac syndrome. TCRdb called the immunoSEQ multiplex PCR reads again in MiXCR, with one record for every CDR3 protein. The profile shows 95,000 to 150,000 distinct CDR3 sequences, roughly 95% of them singletons. Sequencing used CD4+ T cells from PBMCs. These receptors came from a human donor with Susac syndrome. Both conserved end residues are part of each CDR3. The D gene is left open where the match is weak. Rows give clone size only sometimes, using once, few, many, or a class for an expanded clone.

.	TRBJ2-6	TRBV7-2	TRBD2	TGTGCCAGCAGCTTCGGCCTACTAGCGGGAGCTGGGGCCAACGTCCTGACTTTC	CASSFGLLAGAGANVLTF
.	TRBJ1-2	TRBV29-1	.	TGCAGCGTTGACAGGGTTTACGGCTACACCTTC	CSVDRVYGYTF
.	TRBJ2-4	TRBV30	TRBD1	TGTGCCTGGGGACAGGGGAGTAACATTCAGTACTTC	CAWGQGSNIQYF
.	TRBJ2-6	TRBV24-1	.	TGTGCCACCAGTGGCAGGGTCCCCTCTGGGGCCAACGTCCTGACTTTC	CATSGRVPSGANVLTF
.	TRBJ1-1	TRBV7-9	.	TGTGCCATTTGGAGAAAGAGCGACGGACAAATGAACACTGAAGCTTTCTTT	CAIWRKSDGQMNTEAFF
once	TRBJ2-2	TRBV28	.	TGTGCCAGCAGGGGCCAGGGGATCACCGGGGAGCTGTTTTTT	CASRGQGITGELFF
.	TRBJ1-2	TRBV20-1	.	TGCAGTGCTGGGGGTCAGGGGATCAACTATGGCTACACCTTC	CSAGGQGINYGYTF
.	TRBJ2-1	TRBV20-1	TRBD1	TGCAGTGCCAGGGGGTTGTTGGCGAGCTCCTACAATGAGCAGTTCTTC	CSARGLLASSYNEQFF
.	TRBJ1-1	TRBV5-4	.	TGTGCCAGCAGCCGGGGGCGGACTGAAGCTTTCTTT	CASSRGRTEAFF
.	TRBJ2-2	TRBV29-1	TRBD2	TGCAGCGTAGCCCGGGACACCAGACTAGCGGGAGACACCGGGGAGCTGTTTTTT	CSVARDTRLAGDTGELFF